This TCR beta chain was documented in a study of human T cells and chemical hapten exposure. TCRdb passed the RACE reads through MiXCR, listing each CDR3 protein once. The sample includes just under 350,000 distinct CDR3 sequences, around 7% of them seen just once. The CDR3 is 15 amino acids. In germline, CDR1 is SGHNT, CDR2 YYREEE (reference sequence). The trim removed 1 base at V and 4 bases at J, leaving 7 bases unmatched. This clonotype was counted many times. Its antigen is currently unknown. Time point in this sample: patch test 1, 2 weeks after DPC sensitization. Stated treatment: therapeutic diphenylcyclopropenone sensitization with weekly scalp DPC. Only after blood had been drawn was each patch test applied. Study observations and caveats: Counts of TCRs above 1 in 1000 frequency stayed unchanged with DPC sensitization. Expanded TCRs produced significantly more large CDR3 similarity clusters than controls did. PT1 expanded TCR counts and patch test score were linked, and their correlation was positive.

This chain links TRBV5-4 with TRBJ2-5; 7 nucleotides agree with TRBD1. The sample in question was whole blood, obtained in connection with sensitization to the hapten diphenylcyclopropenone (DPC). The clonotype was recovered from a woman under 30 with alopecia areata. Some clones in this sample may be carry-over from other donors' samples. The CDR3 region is CASSLMGDSLETQYF. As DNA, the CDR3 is TGTGCCAGCAGCTTGATGGGGGACAGCCTAGAGACCCAGTACTTC.